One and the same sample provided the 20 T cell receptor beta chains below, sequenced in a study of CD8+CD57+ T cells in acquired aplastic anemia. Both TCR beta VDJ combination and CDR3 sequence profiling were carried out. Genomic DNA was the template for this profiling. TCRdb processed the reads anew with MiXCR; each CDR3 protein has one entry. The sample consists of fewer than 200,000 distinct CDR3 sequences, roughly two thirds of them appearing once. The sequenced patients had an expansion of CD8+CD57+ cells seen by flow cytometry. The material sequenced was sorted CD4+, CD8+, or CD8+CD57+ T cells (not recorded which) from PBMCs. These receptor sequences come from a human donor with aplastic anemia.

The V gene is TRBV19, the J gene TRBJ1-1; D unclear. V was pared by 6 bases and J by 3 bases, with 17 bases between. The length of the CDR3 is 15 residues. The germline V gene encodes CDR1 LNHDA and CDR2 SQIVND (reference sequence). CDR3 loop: CASSPSRLEYTEAFF. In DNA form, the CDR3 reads TGTGCCAGTAGCCCCAGCCGCTTAGAGTACACTGAAGCTTTCTTT.

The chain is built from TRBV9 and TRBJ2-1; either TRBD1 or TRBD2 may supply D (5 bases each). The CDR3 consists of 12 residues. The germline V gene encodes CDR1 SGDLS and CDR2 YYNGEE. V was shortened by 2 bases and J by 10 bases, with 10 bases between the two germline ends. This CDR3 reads CASSVRWGEQFF. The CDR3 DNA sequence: TGTGCCAGCAGCGTCCGTTGGGGGGAGCAGTTCTTC.

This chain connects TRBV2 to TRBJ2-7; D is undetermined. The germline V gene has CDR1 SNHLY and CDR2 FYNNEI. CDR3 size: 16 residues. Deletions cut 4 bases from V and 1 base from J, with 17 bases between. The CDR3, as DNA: TGTGCCAGCAGTGGTAGGCACAAGGCTTTATCCTACGAGCAGTACTTC. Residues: CASSGRHKALSYEQYF. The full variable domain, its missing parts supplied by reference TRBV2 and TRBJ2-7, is EPEVTQTPSHQVTQMGQEVILRCVPISNHLYFYWYRQILGQKVEFLVSFYNNEISEKSEIFDDQFSVERPDGSNFTLKIRSTKLEDSAMYFCASSGRHKALSYEQYFGPGTRLTVT.

CDR3 DNA: TGTGCCAGCAGCTCGGACCGGGACAGGGGAGTCTATGGCTACACCTTC. Amino acids: CASSSDRDRGVYGYTF. This sequence joins TRBV7-9 and TRBJ1-2; the match to TRBD1 covers 10 bases. Germline trimming cut 4 bases from V and 4 bases from J; bases unmatched to any gene: 9. CDR3 length: 16 residues. The germline V gene encodes CDR1 SEHNR and CDR2 FQNEAQ (reference sequence).

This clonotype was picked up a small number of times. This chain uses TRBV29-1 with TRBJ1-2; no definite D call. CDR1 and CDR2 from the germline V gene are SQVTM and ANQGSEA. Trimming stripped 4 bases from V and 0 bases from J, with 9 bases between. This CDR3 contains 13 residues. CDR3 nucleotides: TGCAGCGTTGGCCGTGAATCTAACTATGGCTACACCTTC. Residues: CSVGRESNYGYTF.

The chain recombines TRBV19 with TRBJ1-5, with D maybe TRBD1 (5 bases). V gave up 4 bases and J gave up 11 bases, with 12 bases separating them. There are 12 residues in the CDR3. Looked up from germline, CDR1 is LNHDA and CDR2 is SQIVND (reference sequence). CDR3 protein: CASSKRGLTQHF. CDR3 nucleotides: TGTGCCAGTAGTAAACGGGGGTTGACCCAGCATTTT. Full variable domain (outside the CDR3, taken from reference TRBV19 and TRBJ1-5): DGGITQSPKYLFRKEGQNVTLSCEQNLNHDAMYWYRQDPGQGLRLIYYSQIVNDFQKGDIAEGYSVSREKKESFPLTVTSAQKNPTAFYLCASSKRGLTQHFGDGTRLSIL.

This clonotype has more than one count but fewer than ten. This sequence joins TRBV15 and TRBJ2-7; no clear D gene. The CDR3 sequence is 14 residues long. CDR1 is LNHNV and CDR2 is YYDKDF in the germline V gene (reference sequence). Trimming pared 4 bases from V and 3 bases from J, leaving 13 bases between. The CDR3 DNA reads TGTGCCACCAGCACTCGTCAGAAGAACTACGAGCAGTACTTC. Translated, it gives CATSTRQKNYEQYF.

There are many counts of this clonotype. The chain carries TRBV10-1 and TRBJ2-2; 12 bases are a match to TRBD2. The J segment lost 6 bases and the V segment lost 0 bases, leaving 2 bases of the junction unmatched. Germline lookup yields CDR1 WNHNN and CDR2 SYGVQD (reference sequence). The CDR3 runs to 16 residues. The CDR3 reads CASSESWTSGAGELFF. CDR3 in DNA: TGCGCCAGCAGTGAGTCTTGGACTAGCGGGGCCGGGGAGCTGTTTTTT.

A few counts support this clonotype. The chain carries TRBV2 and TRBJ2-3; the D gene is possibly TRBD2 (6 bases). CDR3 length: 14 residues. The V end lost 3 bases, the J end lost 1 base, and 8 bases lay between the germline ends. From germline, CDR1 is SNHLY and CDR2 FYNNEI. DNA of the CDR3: TGTGCCAGCAGTGAGGAGCGGGGCACAGATACGCAGTATTTT. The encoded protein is CASSEERGTDTQYF.

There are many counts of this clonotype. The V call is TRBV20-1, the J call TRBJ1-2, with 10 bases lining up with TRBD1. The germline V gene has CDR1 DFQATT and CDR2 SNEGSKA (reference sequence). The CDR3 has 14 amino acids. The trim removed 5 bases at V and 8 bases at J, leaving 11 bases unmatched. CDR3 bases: TGCAGTGCTCTAATATCGACAGGGGGCAGCGGCTACACCTTC. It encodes CSALISTGGSGYTF.

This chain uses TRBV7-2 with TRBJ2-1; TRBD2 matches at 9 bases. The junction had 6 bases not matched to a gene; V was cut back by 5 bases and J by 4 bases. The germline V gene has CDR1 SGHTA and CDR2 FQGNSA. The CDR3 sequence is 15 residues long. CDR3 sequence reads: CASSPTSGIYNEQFF. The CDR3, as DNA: TGTGCCAGCAGCCCGACTAGCGGTATATACAATGAGCAGTTCTTC. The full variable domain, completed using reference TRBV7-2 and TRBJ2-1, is GAGVSQSPSNKVTEKGKDVELRCDPISGHTALYWYRQSLGQGLEFLIYFQGNSAPDKSGLPSDRFSAERTGGSVSTLTIQRTQQEDSAVYLCASSPTSGIYNEQFFGPGTRLTVL.

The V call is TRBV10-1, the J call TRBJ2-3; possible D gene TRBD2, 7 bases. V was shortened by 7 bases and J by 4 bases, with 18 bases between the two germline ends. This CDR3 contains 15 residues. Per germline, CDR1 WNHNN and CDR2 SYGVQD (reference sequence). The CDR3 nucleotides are TGCGCCAGCAACGTTCGGGGGGCTAGGTCAGATACGCAGTATTTT. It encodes CASNVRGARSDTQYF.

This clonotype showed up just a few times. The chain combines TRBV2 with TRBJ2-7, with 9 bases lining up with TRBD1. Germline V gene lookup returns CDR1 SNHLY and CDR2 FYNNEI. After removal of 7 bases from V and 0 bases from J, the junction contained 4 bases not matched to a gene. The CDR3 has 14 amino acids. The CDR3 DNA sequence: TGTGCCAGCAAGGGACAGGGTAGCTCCTACGAGCAGTACTTC. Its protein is CASKGQGSSYEQYF.

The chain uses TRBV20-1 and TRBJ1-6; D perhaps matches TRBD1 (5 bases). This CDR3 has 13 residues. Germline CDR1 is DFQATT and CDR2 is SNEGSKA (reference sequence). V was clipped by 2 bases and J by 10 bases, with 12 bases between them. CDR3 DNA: TGCAGTGCTAGAAGCTTCAGGGACTCACCCCTCCACTTT. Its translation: CSARSFRDSPLHF.

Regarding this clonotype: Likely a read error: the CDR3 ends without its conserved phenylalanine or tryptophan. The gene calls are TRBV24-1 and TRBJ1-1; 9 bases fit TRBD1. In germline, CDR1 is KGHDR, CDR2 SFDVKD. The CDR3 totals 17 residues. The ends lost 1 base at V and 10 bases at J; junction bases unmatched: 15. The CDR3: CATSDFKEGTGKISAFS. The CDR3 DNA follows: TGTGCCACCAGTGATTTCAAAGAAGGGACAGGGAAAATTTCAGCTTTCTCT.

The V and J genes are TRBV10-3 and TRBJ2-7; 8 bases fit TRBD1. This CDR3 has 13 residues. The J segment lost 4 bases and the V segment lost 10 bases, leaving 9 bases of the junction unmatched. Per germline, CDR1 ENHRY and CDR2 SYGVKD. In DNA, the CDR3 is TGTGCCACCTTAGGACAGGGCACTTACGAGCAGTACTTC. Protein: CATLGQGTYEQYF.

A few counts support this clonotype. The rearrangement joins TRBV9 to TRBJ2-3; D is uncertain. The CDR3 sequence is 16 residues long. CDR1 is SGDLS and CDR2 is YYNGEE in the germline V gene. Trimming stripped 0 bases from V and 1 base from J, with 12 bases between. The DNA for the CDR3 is TGTGCCAGCAGCGTAGACCAAGGTCAGGGCACAGATACGCAGTATTTT. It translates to CASSVDQGQGTDTQYF.

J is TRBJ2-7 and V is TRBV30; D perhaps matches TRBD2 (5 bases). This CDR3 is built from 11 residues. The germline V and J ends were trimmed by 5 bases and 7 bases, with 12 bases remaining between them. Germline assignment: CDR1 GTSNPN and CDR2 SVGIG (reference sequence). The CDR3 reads CAWGIPGEQYF. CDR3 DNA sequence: TGTGCCTGGGGGATCCCGGGAGAGCAGTACTTC.

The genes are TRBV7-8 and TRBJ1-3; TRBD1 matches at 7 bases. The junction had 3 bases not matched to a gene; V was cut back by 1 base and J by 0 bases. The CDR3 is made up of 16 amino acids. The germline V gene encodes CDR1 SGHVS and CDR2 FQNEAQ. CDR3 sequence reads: CASSLVGGPSGNTIYF. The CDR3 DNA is TGTGCCAGCAGCTTAGTAGGGGGCCCCTCTGGAAACACCATATATTTT.

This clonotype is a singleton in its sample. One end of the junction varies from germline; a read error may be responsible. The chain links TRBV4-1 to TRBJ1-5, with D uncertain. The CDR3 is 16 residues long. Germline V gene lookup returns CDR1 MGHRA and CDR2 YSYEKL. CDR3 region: CTSSQDLQSLNKPQHF. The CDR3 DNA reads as TGCACCAGCAGCCAAGATCTACAGTCCCTCAATAAGCCCCAGCATTTT.